Shown below are 22 T cell receptor beta chains from a single sample sequenced in a study of CXCR3-negative and CXCR3-positive naive CD8 T cells. The TRB libraries of cDNA were built by UMI-labeled 5' RACE. With the 5' RACE reads reprocessed, TCRdb shows one record per CDR3 protein and no DNA. The sample holds about 50,000 distinct CDR3 sequences. The study, taken as a whole, reports: TRB CDR3s were more hydrophobic in CXCR3-positive than in CXCR3-negative naive cells.

These receptors have no identified antigens. Sequencing was carried out using naive CXCR3+ CD8+ T cells from blood. Subset denoted: CD45RO-CCR7+CD27+CD95- naive CD8+ T cells expressing CXCR3 (TNR3+). These TCRs come from a human donor in good health. Some clones in this sample may be carry-over from other donors' samples.

The genes are TRBV12-3 or TRBV12-4 and TRBJ2-3; the D call from TCRdb, TRBD1, cannot be confirmed without DNA. This CDR3 is built from 15 residues. CDR3: CASSPGTASTDTQYF.

The CDR3 loop is CSVPGQGMNTEAFF. The rearrangement links TRBV29-1 to TRBJ1-1; the TCRdb D gene call, TRBD1, has no DNA to confirm it. CDR1 and CDR2 (germline): SQVTM, ANQGSEA. The CDR3 runs 14 residues.

V and J are TRBV7-8 and TRBJ2-3; TCRdb gives TRBD2 as the D gene, but with no DNA this cannot be confirmed. This CDR3 is built from 16 residues. Germline V CDR1 and CDR2: SGHVS, FQNEAQ. CDR3 residues: CASSPEVGGPSDTQYF. Variable domain in full (rest from reference TRBV7-8 and TRBJ2-3): GAGVSQSPRYKVAKRGQDVALRCDPISGHVSLFWYQQALGQGPEFLTYFQNEAQLDKSGLPSDRFFAERPEGSVSTLKIQRTQQEDSAVYLCASSPEVGGPSDTQYFGPGTRLTVL.

The gene calls are TRBV14 and TRBJ2-7; TCRdb picks TRBD1, but there is no DNA to check that call. This CDR3 is built from 14 residues. Germline lookup yields CDR1 SGHDN and CDR2 FVKESK. The CDR3 here is CASSQGQGAYEQYF.

The CDR3 sequence: CSVVPRGQDTGELFF. The chain combines TRBV29-1 with TRBJ2-2; TCRdb picks TRBD1, but there is no DNA to check that call. The CDR3 has 15 amino acids. Germline CDR1 reads SQVTM; CDR2 reads ANQGSEA.

The V call is TRBV11-2, the J call TRBJ2-3. The germline V gene has CDR1 SGHAT and CDR2 FQNNGV. The CDR3 sequence is 15 residues long. This chain's CDR3 is CASSFKRIGADTQYF.

The gene calls are TRBV7-2 and TRBJ2-4; TCRdb's D call of TRBD1 is untestable without DNA. CDR3 length equals 15 residues. CDR1 is SGHTA, CDR2 FQGNSA, per germline. CDR3 sequence: CASSPTSLQGNIQYF. Full variable domain (missing parts from reference TRBV7-2 and TRBJ2-4): GAGVSQSPSNKVTEKGKDVELRCDPISGHTALYWYRQSLGQGLEFLIYFQGNSAPDKSGLPSDRFSAERTGGSVSTLTIQRTQQEDSAVYLCASSPTSLQGNIQYFGAGTRLSVL.

The chain has TRBV4-3 and TRBJ2-1; the TCRdb D gene call, TRBD2, has no DNA to confirm it. This CDR3 contains 15 residues. Germline-derived CDR1 and CDR2 are LGHNA and YSLEER. CDR3 region: CASSWTSGGADEQFF.

The chain combines TRBV6-5 with TRBJ2-1. There are 15 residues in the CDR3. The germline gives CDR1 MNHEY, CDR2 SVGAGI. CDR3: CASTVERSSYNEQFF.

This rearrangement joins TRBV4-2 to TRBJ1-5; the D call from TCRdb, TRBD1, cannot be confirmed without DNA. Germline V lookup: CDR1 LGHNA, CDR2 YNFKEQ. The CDR3 loop spans 16 amino acids. The CDR3 spells CASSQATGGINQPQHF.

CDR3 sequence reads: CASSPDTSSYNEQFF. This chain joins TRBV12-3 or TRBV12-4 and TRBJ2-1. The CDR3 sequence is 15 residues long.

The chain carries TRBV29-1 and TRBJ1-1; TCRdb's D gene call, TRBD1, goes unchecked for lack of DNA. CDR1 is SQVTM, CDR2 ANQGSEA, per germline. The CDR3 consists of 11 residues. CDR3 region: CSVGKGGEAFF.

The chain joins TRBV20-1 to TRBJ2-3; TCRdb calls TRBD2, which cannot be checked without DNA. This CDR3 spans 15 amino acids. Germline-derived CDR1 and CDR2 are DFQATT and SNEGSKA (reference sequence). This CDR3 is CSAREPGLGTDTQYF.

The chain carries TRBV7-3 and TRBJ2-2. The germline V gene has CDR1 SGHTA and CDR2 FQGTGA. The CDR3 sequence is 12 residues long. CDR3 residues: CASSLGTGELFF.

The chain employs TRBV7-6 and TRBJ2-5; as DNA is missing, the TRBD1 call by TCRdb cannot be tested. The germline CDR1 and CDR2 sequences are SGHVS and FNYEAQ. The CDR3 is 19 amino acids. The CDR3 is CASSLARYVGRQRQETQYF.

J is TRBJ2-7 and V is TRBV7-2; no DNA is available, so the TRBD1 call from TCRdb remains unchecked. This CDR3 comprises 13 residues. CDR1 SGHTA and CDR2 FQGNSA come from the germline V gene. The CDR3 spells CASGGTNSYEQYF.

The chain combines TRBV29-1 with TRBJ1-4. The CDR3 length is 11 residues. CDR1 is SQVTM and CDR2 is ANQGSEA in the germline V gene. CDR3 amino acids: CSARPDEKLFF. Full variable domain (rest looked up from reference TRBV29-1 and TRBJ1-4): SAVISQKPSRDICQRGTSLTIQCQVDSQVTMMFWYRQQPGQSLTLIATANQGSEATYESGFVIDKFPISRPNLTFSTLTVSNMSPEDSSIYLCSARPDEKLFFGSGTQLSVL.

V gene TRBV29-1 combines with J gene TRBJ2-7; TCRdb outputs TRBD2, but without DNA this stays unchecked. There are 11 residues in the CDR3. Per germline, CDR1 SQVTM and CDR2 ANQGSEA. The CDR3 loop is CSVRRANEQYF.

The rearrangement links TRBV29-1 to TRBJ1-2; without DNA, the TCRdb call of TRBD1 cannot be checked. Germline CDR1 reads SQVTM; CDR2 reads ANQGSEA. The CDR3 has 12 amino acids. CDR3 in amino acids: CSSNRDKDGYTF. The whole variable domain, filled in from reference TRBV29-1 and TRBJ1-2, reads SAVISQKPSRDICQRGTSLTIQCQVDSQVTMMFWYRQQPGQSLTLIATANQGSEATYESGFVIDKFPISRPNLTFSTLTVSNMSPEDSSIYLCSSNRDKDGYTFGSGTRLTVV.

V and J are TRBV7-2 and TRBJ2-7; TCRdb indicates TRBD1, and absent DNA this call remains unverified. Germline V gene data show CDR1 as SGHTA and CDR2 as FQGNSA. The CDR3 loop spans 15 amino acids. The CDR3 spells CASSRVRDSTYEQYF. Full variable domain (missing parts from reference TRBV7-2 and TRBJ2-7): GAGVSQSPSNKVTEKGKDVELRCDPISGHTALYWYRQSLGQGLEFLIYFQGNSAPDKSGLPSDRFSAERTGGSVSTLTIQRTQQEDSAVYLCASSRVRDSTYEQYFGPGTRLTVT.

V gene TRBV29-1 combines with J gene TRBJ2-3; the D call of TRBD2 rests on TCRdb alone, since no DNA is present to check it. The CDR3 sequence is 14 residues long. Looked up from germline, CDR1 is SQVTM and CDR2 is ANQGSEA. The CDR3 loop reads CSVEGGSGTDTQYF.

The chain uses TRBV6-6 and TRBJ2-7; TCRdb's D gene call, TRBD1, goes unchecked for lack of DNA. Germline V lookup: CDR1 MNHNY, CDR2 SVGAGI (reference sequence). The CDR3 has 12 residues. CDR3 amino acids: CASSRDSHEQYF.